The T cell receptor beta chain described here comes from a study of blood T cells in healthy people across ages. This clonotype was seen only a few times. Its antigen is currently unknown. Regarding the study as a whole: Unsorted PBMCs prevented conclusive naive versus antigen-experienced comparison.

CDR1 and CDR2 (germline): SQVTM, ANQGSEA. Trimming took 1 base from V and 2 from J; bases not matched to a gene: 6. CDR3 size: 15 residues. The second PCR ran about 6 to 11 cycles with a sample-barcoded 5' primer and J-beta primers. Every cDNA molecule carried a tag from a template-switch adaptor bearing 12 random nucleotides. Sequencing yielded, for each sample, at least 2.5 million paired-end reads carrying CDR3. TCRdb used MiXCR to reprocess the 5' RACE reads, holding one entry per CDR3 protein. The sample lists about 1.8 million distinct CDR3 sequences, roughly 52% seen once, with over 2% in the top ten.

Sequenced: blood. This sequence was found in a woman aged 35 to 49 in good health. The chain has TRBV29-1 and TRBJ2-7; the match to TRBD1 covers 9 bases. DNA of the CDR3: TGCAGCGTTGAAGTTGGGACAGGGCTGCCCTACGAGCAGTACTTC. This codes for CSVEVGTGLPYEQYF.